This entry describes one T cell receptor beta chain. This record comes from a study of blood T cell repertoires in COVID-19. Clones were sequenced by immunoSEQ multiplex PCR, and TCRdb holds only the in-frame ones, with some missing. Here the sample spans over 30,000 clones, more than 75% being singletons. Germline V gene data show CDR1 as LNHDA and CDR2 as SQIVND (reference sequence). V lost 5 bases and J lost 2, with 3 bases in between. The CDR3 length is 11 residues. The material sequenced was peripheral blood. The chain is built from TRBV19 and TRBJ2-5; the D is unclear. The clonotype originates from a man older than 75 with active or convalescent COVID-19. The CDR3, as DNA: TGTGCCAGTAGTTTACAAGAGACCCAGTACTTC. It encodes CASSLQETQYF.